This T cell receptor beta chain was sequenced in a study of early T cells in non-severe SARS-CoV-2 infection. Study context: Sequencing input comprised bulk RNA from unsorted whole blood; chain pairing was not available. Study results and caveats: A preference for anti-spike CD8 responses marked VDJdb matching, which missed private and CD4 specificities.

Individual cDNA molecules carried attached unique molecular identifiers. MiXCR, applied by TCRdb to the 5' RACE reads, yields one record per CDR3 protein. The sample includes about 90,000 distinct CDR3 sequences, roughly 12% of them seen just once. A word on this clonotype: What it binds is not known.

Trimming left V 6 bases short and J 7 bases short, with 16 bases between. Germline CDR1 is DFQATT and CDR2 is SNEGSKA (reference sequence). The CDR3 covers 13 residues. The receptor was derived from an adult who was a healthcare worker with PCR-confirmed SARS-CoV-2 infection or an uninfected control (not recorded which). Sequenced here: whole blood, sampled at baseline. The chain links TRBV20-1 to TRBJ1-5; TRBD1 might be the D (6 bases). The CDR3 loop is CSALTGRQQPQHF. DNA of the CDR3: TGCAGTGCCCTGACAGGCCGCCAACAGCCCCAGCATTTT.